Listed below are T cell receptor beta chains from one sample, sequenced in a study of blood T cell repertoires in COVID-19. Method: immunoSEQ multiplex PCR; TCRdb's copy keeps in-frame clones and lacks some. The data contain 100,000 to 120,000 clones, 80% to 85% of them singletons. Source material: peripheral blood. The receptors shown here come from an elderly man with acute or convalescent COVID-19. CDR3s include the opening cysteine and the closing phenylalanine or tryptophan. A D gene is named only where the DNA matches it firmly. The listing skips clone size in some rows; elsewhere it reads once, few, many or a size class.

v_call: TRBV18
d_call: TRBD2
j_call: TRBJ2-1
clone_size: -
cdr3_aa: CASSPQRNSGSSNEQFF
cdr3_nt: TGTGCCAGCTCACCGCAACGCAACAGCGGGAGTTCAAATGAGCAGTTCTTC

v_call: TRBV27
d_call: -
j_call: TRBJ2-5
clone_size: -
cdr3_aa: CASSPLPVVQETQYF
cdr3_nt: TGTGCCAGCAGTCCCCTGCCAGTTGTCCAAGAGACCCAGTACTTC

v_call: TRBV18
d_call: -
j_call: TRBJ1-6
clone_size: -
cdr3_aa: CASSQETASSYNSPLHF
cdr3_nt: TGTGCCAGCTCACAGGAAACGGCTAGCTCCTATAATTCACCCCTCCACTTT

v_call: TRBV10-3
d_call: -
j_call: TRBJ2-1
clone_size: -
cdr3_aa: CAISETVSYNEQFF
cdr3_nt: TGTGCCATCAGTGAGACAGTCTCCTACAATGAGCAGTTCTTC

v_call: TRBV2
d_call: -
j_call: TRBJ1-2
clone_size: -
cdr3_aa: CASQLSPLVVGYGYTF
cdr3_nt: TGTGCCAGCCAACTAAGCCCCCTAGTAGTGGGTTATGGCTACACCTTC

v_call: TRBV29-1
d_call: -
j_call: TRBJ2-7
clone_size: -
cdr3_aa: CSVNGEAGRRVGEQYF
cdr3_nt: TGCAGCGTTAATGGCGAGGCGGGCCGGCGTGTAGGGGAGCAGTACTTC

v_call: TRBV28
d_call: TRBD2
j_call: TRBJ2-1
clone_size: -
cdr3_aa: CASSFSTGTPGLAGGREQFF
cdr3_nt: TGTGCCAGCAGTTTCTCTACCGGGACGCCGGGACTAGCGGGAGGGCGTGAGCAGTTCTTC

v_call: TRBV28
d_call: -
j_call: TRBJ2-7
clone_size: -
cdr3_aa: CASSFRPGDEQYF
cdr3_nt: TGTGCCAGCAGTTTTCGACCGGGGGACGAGCAGTACTTC

v_call: TRBV6-6
d_call: TRBD1
j_call: TRBJ1-5
clone_size: -
cdr3_aa: CASSTGQGLGQPQHF
cdr3_nt: TGTGCCAGCAGTACCGGACAGGGGTTAGGTCAGCCCCAGCATTTT

v_call: TRBV7-9
d_call: -
j_call: TRBJ2-2
clone_size: once
cdr3_aa: CASSPQSTGTGELFF
cdr3_nt: TGTGCCAGCAGCCCTCAATCAACAGGGACCGGGGAGCTGTTTTTT

v_call: TRBV7-9
d_call: -
j_call: TRBJ1-5
clone_size: -
cdr3_aa: CASSLGSSTQPQHF
cdr3_nt: TGTGCCAGCAGCTTAGGGTCATCTACTCAGCCCCAGCATTTT

v_call: TRBV28
d_call: -
j_call: TRBJ1-5
clone_size: -
cdr3_aa: CASSLAGLANQPQHF
cdr3_nt: TGTGCCAGCAGTTTAGCAGGGCTTGCCAATCAGCCCCAGCATTTT

v_call: TRBV7-2
d_call: -
j_call: TRBJ1-4
clone_size: -
cdr3_aa: CASSLLALEKLFF
cdr3_nt: TGTGCCAGCAGCTTACTGGCCCTTGAAAAACTGTTTTTT

v_call: TRBV4-3
d_call: -
j_call: TRBJ1-1
clone_size: few
cdr3_aa: CASSQDRGMNTEAFF
cdr3_nt: TGCGCCAGCAGCCAAGATAGGGGGATGAACACTGAAGCTTTCTTT

v_call: TRBV5-1
d_call: TRBD1
j_call: TRBJ1-1
clone_size: -
cdr3_aa: CASSGQVNTEAFF
cdr3_nt: TGCGCCAGCTCGGGACAGGTGAACACTGAAGCTTTCTTT

v_call: TRBV2
d_call: TRBD1
j_call: TRBJ2-5
clone_size: -
cdr3_aa: CASRKLLTGGKETQYF
cdr3_nt: TGTGCCAGCAGAAAACTCTTGACAGGGGGCAAGGAGACCCAGTACTTC

v_call: TRBV3-1/TRBV3-2
d_call: -
j_call: TRBJ2-1
clone_size: -
cdr3_aa: CASSVSTRNEQFF
cdr3_nt: TGTGCCAGCAGCGTGAGCACGCGCAATGAGCAGTTCTTC

v_call: TRBV2
d_call: TRBD1
j_call: TRBJ2-2
clone_size: -
cdr3_aa: CASGQGADTGELFF
cdr3_nt: TGTGCCAGCGGACAGGGGGCCGACACCGGGGAGCTGTTTTTT

v_call: TRBV18
d_call: TRBD1
j_call: TRBJ2-7
clone_size: once
cdr3_aa: CASSPSGQGSYEQYF
cdr3_nt: TGTGCCAGCTCACCCTCGGGACAGGGATCCTACGAGCAGTACTTC

v_call: TRBV19
d_call: TRBD1
j_call: TRBJ2-5
clone_size: -
cdr3_aa: CASSARMDRGETQYF
cdr3_nt: TGTGCCAGTAGTGCCAGAATGGACAGGGGAGAGACCCAGTACTTC

v_call: TRBV6-5
d_call: TRBD1
j_call: TRBJ1-1
clone_size: -
cdr3_aa: CASSYFRQGAEAFF
cdr3_nt: TGTGCCAGCAGTTACTTCCGACAGGGGGCTGAAGCTTTCTTT

v_call: TRBV6-6
d_call: TRBD1
j_call: TRBJ2-3
clone_size: -
cdr3_aa: CASSRPTGAVTDTQYF
cdr3_nt: TGTGCCAGCAGTCGTCCGACAGGGGCGGTCACAGATACGCAGTATTTT

v_call: TRBV10-2
d_call: -
j_call: TRBJ2-6
clone_size: -
cdr3_aa: CASRPREAGANVLTF
cdr3_nt: TGCGCCAGCAGGCCCAGGGAGGCTGGGGCCAACGTCCTGACTTTC

v_call: TRBV7-9
d_call: -
j_call: TRBJ1-3
clone_size: -
cdr3_aa: CASSWPGPSGNTIYF
cdr3_nt: TGTGCCAGCAGCTGGCCAGGCCCCTCTGGAAACACCATATATTTT

v_call: TRBV9
d_call: TRBD2
j_call: TRBJ2-1
clone_size: few
cdr3_aa: CASSVTSGVSYNEQFF
cdr3_nt: TGTGCCAGCAGCGTAACTAGCGGGGTCTCCTACAATGAGCAGTTCTTC

v_call: TRBV5-1
d_call: -
j_call: TRBJ2-7
clone_size: few
cdr3_aa: CASSLEDWRYEQYF
cdr3_nt: TGCGCCAGCAGCTTGGAGGACTGGCGCTACGAGCAGTACTTC

v_call: TRBV2
d_call: TRBD1
j_call: TRBJ1-4
clone_size: -
cdr3_aa: CASTGDSQKLFF
cdr3_nt: TGTGCCAGCACCGGGGACAGTCAAAAACTGTTTTTT

v_call: TRBV28
d_call: TRBD1
j_call: TRBJ1-3
clone_size: once
cdr3_aa: CASSNLLQGALKGNTIYF
cdr3_nt: TGTGCCAGCAGTAATCTTCTACAGGGGGCGCTGAAAGGAAACACCATATATTTT

v_call: TRBV6-5
d_call: -
j_call: TRBJ2-7
clone_size: -
cdr3_aa: CASWQGRSYEQYF
cdr3_nt: TGTGCCAGCTGGCAGGGTCGGTCCTACGAGCAGTACTTC

v_call: TRBV19
d_call: -
j_call: TRBJ2-3
clone_size: -
cdr3_aa: CASGRGRGTDTQYF
cdr3_nt: TGTGCCAGTGGGAGGGGGAGAGGCACAGATACGCAGTATTTT

v_call: TRBV7-9
d_call: TRBD2
j_call: TRBJ2-1
clone_size: -
cdr3_aa: CASSTQSGEYNEQFF
cdr3_nt: TGTGCCAGCAGCACGCAAAGCGGGGAATACAATGAGCAGTTCTTC

v_call: TRBV2
d_call: TRBD2
j_call: TRBJ2-7
clone_size: -
cdr3_aa: CASRTGLAGTYEQYF
cdr3_nt: TGTGCCAGCAGAACTGGACTAGCGGGGACCTACGAGCAGTACTTC